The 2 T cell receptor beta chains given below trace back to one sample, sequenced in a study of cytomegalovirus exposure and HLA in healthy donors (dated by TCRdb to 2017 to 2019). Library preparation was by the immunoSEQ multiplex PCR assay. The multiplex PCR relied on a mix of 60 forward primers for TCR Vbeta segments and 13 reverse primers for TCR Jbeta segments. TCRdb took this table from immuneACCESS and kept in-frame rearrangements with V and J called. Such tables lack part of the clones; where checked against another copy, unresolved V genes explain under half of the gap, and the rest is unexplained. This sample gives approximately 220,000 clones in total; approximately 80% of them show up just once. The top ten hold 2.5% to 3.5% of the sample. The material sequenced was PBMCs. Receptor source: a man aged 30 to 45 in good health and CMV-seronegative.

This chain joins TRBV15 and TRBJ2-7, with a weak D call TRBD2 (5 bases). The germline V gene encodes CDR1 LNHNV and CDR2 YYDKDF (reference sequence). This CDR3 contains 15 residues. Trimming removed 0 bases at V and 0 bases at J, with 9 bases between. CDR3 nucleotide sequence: TGTGCCACCAGCAGAGAAGTTCGGGGCTCCTACGAGCAGTACTTC. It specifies CATSREVRGSYEQYF.

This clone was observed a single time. In nucleotides, the CDR3 is TGTGCCAGCAGCCAAAATGCCGGCCGGGACACCGAGACCCTCTACGAGCAGTACTTC. Protein sequence: CASSQNAGRDTETLYEQYF. This chain uses TRBV4-2 with TRBJ2-7; perhaps TRBD1 as D (6 bases). The germline V gene encodes CDR1 LGHNA and CDR2 YNFKEQ. Trimming stripped 2 bases from V and 3 bases from J, with 26 bases between. This CDR3 has 19 residues.